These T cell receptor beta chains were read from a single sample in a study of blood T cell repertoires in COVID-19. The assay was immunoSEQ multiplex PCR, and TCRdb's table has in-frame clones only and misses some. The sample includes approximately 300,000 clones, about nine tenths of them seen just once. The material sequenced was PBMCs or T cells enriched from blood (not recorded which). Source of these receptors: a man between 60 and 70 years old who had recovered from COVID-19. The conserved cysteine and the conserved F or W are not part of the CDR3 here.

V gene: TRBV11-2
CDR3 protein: ASRQGQGAYYTEAF

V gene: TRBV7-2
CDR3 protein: ASSLAGQGNTEAF

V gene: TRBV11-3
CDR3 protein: ASSPGQGWETQY

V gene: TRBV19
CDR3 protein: ASAQGGPPGNTIY

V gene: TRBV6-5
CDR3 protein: ASSYSSRVGQPQH

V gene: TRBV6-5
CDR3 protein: ASRPSGVRDGYT

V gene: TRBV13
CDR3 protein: ASSSTLAGPRGEQF

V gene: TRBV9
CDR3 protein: ASSKAGQETQY

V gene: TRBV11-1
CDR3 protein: ASSLAPGGSTDTQY

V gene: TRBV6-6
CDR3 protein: ASSYPRTGSYNEQF